The source of this T cell receptor beta chain is a study of blood T cell repertoires in COVID-19. Overall study context: Spain, Italy and the United States supplied samples that represented acute and convalescent COVID-19. The analysed material was cDNA or gDNA that came from T cells, B-cell-depleted T cells, or PBMCs.

In the original processing: Scientists estimated how many nucleated cells there were by amplifying reference gene primers. The table came from immunoSEQ multiplex PCR; TCRdb's copy has only in-frame clones and leaves some out. The D gene and trimming were derived from the DNA, and the V and J assignments and clone size from that table. The data hold 200,000 to 250,000 clones, with around nine tenths observed a single time. The CDR3 contains 13 residues. V lost 3 bases to trimming and J lost 4 bases, with 7 bases between them. Germline-derived CDR1 and CDR2 are KGHSH and LQKENI. Followed over time, Seattle patients had been enrolled while infection was active.

Sequenced material: peripheral blood. The rearrangement links TRBV18 to TRBJ2-1; D remains ambiguous. The clonotype comes from a man in his thirties or forties with COVID-19, enrolled during active disease. In DNA, the CDR3 is TGTGCCAGCTCACCGGCCCAGTACAATGAGCAGTTCTTC. This sequence encodes CASSPAQYNEQFF.